Below are 23 T cell receptor beta chains sequenced from a single sample in a study of tumor-infiltrating lymphocytes in oesophageal squamous cell carcinoma. One entry per CDR3 protein, called by TCRdb with MiXCR from the PCR reads. The sample holds 20,000 to 25,000 distinct CDR3 sequences, 34% seen once. Sequencing used esophageal tumor tissue. The receptors stem from a female donor with esophageal squamous cell carcinoma.

J is TRBJ2-3 and V is TRBV7-8, with TRBD1 as a possible D gene (7 bases). Germline V gene sequence: CDR1 SGHVS, CDR2 FQNEAQ. V was pared by 1 base and J by 5 bases, with 10 bases between. The length of the CDR3 is 14 residues. The CDR3 region is CASSLDRGGDTQYF. CDR3 DNA sequence: TGTGCCAGCAGCTTAGACAGGGGAGGAGATACGCAGTATTTT.

In the case of this clonotype: This is likely a read error, given that the CDR3 carries no conserved phenylalanine or tryptophan at its end. The limits of the CDR3 on the DNA are not certain, so only TCRdb's listed CDR3 is given. The rearrangement joins TRBV11-2 to TRBJ2-6; the table's D call, TRBD2, has no DNA check behind it. Counting both end residues, the CDR3 totals 21 amino acids. Germline lookup yields CDR1 SGHAT and CDR2 FQNNGV. CDR3 amino acids: CASSLRSKGGSSYNSPLHFGA.

This rearrangement joins TRBV7-2 to TRBJ2-1, with 12 bases matching TRBD2. The J call may be incorrect, as the DNA end agrees better with TRBJ2-4. CDR1 is SGHTA and CDR2 is FQGNSA in the germline V gene. The CDR3 loop spans 17 amino acids. In nucleotides, the CDR3 is TGTGCCAGCAGCAATCCGGGACTAGCGGGTTTCGATAACATTCAGTACTTC. Protein: CASSNPGLAGFDNIQYF.

V is TRBV12-3 or TRBV12-4 and J is TRBJ2-1, with TRBD1 matching over 9 bases. The ends lost 3 bases at V and 7 bases at J; junction bases unmatched: 4. The CDR3 covers 14 residues. In nucleotides, the CDR3 is TGTGCCAGCAGTTTTGGGACAGGGTCGAATGAGCAGTTCTTC. It translates to CASSFGTGSNEQFF.

The J gene is TRBJ2-5, the V gene TRBV11-1; D is undetermined. CDR1 is SGHAT and CDR2 is FQDESV in the germline V gene (reference sequence). The CDR3 totals 15 residues. V lost 5 bases, J lost 11 bases, and 24 bases lay in between. CDR3 in amino acids: CASSRVGPQVHEQYF. The DNA for the CDR3 is TGTGCCAGCAGCCGGGTTGGGCCCCAGGTCCATGAGCAGTACTTC. Full variable domain (outside the CDR3, taken from reference TRBV11-1 and TRBJ2-5): EAEVAQSPRYKITEKSQAVAFWCDPISGHATLYWYRQILGQGPELLVQFQDESVVDDSQLPKDRFSAERLKGVDSTLKIQPAELGDSAMYLCASSRVGPQVHEQYFGPGTRLLVL.

As concerns this clonotype: Without the conserved terminal phenylalanine or tryptophan, this CDR3 likely stems from a read error. Because the CDR3's place on the DNA is in doubt, the DNA is left out and the CDR3 is given as listed by TCRdb. The rearrangement links TRBV5-1 to TRBJ1-6. A total of 14 residues make up the CDR3, ends included. Germline assignment: CDR1 SGHRS and CDR2 YFSETQ. The chain's CDR3 is CASSLTTGEYEQYY.

Comment on this clonotype: The CDR3 does not end in the conserved phenylalanine or tryptophan, so this is likely a read error. The DNA is left out, because the CDR3 cannot be placed on it with certainty; the CDR3 is given as TCRdb lists it. This chain uses TRBV7-2 with TRBJ2-1; no DNA check was done on the table's D call, TRBD1. From its first to its last residue, the CDR3 has 9 amino acids. Germline V gene data show CDR1 as SGHTA and CDR2 as FQGNSA. CDR3 sequence reads: CASSLSRPA.

Note on this clonotype: This may arise from a read error, as a much more abundant clone is one base away. J is TRBJ1-5 and V is TRBV6-2 or TRBV6-3, with TRBD1 identical over 7 bases. The CDR3 is 15 residues long. Germline V gene sequence: CDR1 MNHEY, CDR2 SVGEGT. The CDR3 loop is CASRPRQGYNQPPHF. The CDR3 DNA reads as TGTGCCAGCAGACCCCGACAGGGCTACAATCAGCCCCCGCATTTT.

This clonotype was recorded at least ten times. The CDR3 loop reads CASSPDRGGTEAFF. The CDR3 DNA follows: TGTGCCAGCAGCCCGGACAGGGGGGGGACTGAAGCTTTCTTT. The V gene is TRBV7-3, the J gene TRBJ1-1; 10 bases line up with TRBD1. V lost 5 bases, J lost 5 bases, and 5 bases stayed unmatched. CDR1 SGHTA and CDR2 FQGTGA come from the germline V gene. This CDR3 region has 14 residues.

CDR3 coding DNA: TGTGCCAGCAGCTTAGGAGGGCGGGAGCAGTTCTTC. This codes for CASSLGGREQFF. V gene TRBV7-2 combines with J gene TRBJ2-3; a possible D gene is TRBD2 (5 bases). The J call may be mistaken, given a closer DNA end match to TRBJ2-1. From germline, CDR1 is SGHTA and CDR2 FQGNSA. CDR3 length equals 12 residues.

This clonotype was recorded at least ten times. The V and J genes are TRBV6-6 and TRBJ1-2, with unresolved D. V gave up 2 bases and J gave up 2 bases, with 6 bases separating them. CDR1 MNHNY and CDR2 SVGAGI come from the germline V gene (reference sequence). CDR3 size: 13 residues. CDR3 protein: CASSYDQNYGYTF. The CDR3 DNA follows: TGTGCCAGCAGTTACGACCAGAACTATGGCTACACCTTC.

The rearrangement joins TRBV6-6 to TRBJ2-1; tentatively, D is TRBD1 (5 bases). This CDR3 has 13 amino acids. Trimming left V 2 bases short and J 7 bases short, with 9 bases between. The germline V gene encodes CDR1 MNHNY and CDR2 SVGAGI (reference sequence). The CDR3 DNA sequence: TGTGCCAGCAGTTACCCATGGACAAATGAGCAGTTCTTC. Its protein product is CASSYPWTNEQFF.

Details on this clonotype: Given the absence of the conserved phenylalanine or tryptophan at the CDR3 end, a read error is likely. This rearrangement joins TRBV6-2 or TRBV6-3 to TRBJ2-1; TRBD1 agrees at 11 bases. Germline CDR1 is MNHEY and CDR2 is SVGEGT. Unmatched junction bases numbered 8, after V lost 6 bases and J lost 10 bases. The CDR3 has 14 residues. CDR3 in amino acids: CASRTGTGGNEQFL. The CDR3 nucleotides read TGTGCCAGCAGGACCGGGACAGGGGGAAACGAGCAGTTCTTA.

The V and J genes are TRBV7-6 and TRBJ1-1, with D possibly matching TRBD1 (5 bases). Trimming removed 5 bases at V and 1 base at J, with 8 bases between. The CDR3 totals 13 residues. Germline assignment: CDR1 SGHVS and CDR2 FNYEAQ. CDR3 sequence reads: CASSPTENTEAFF. The DNA for the CDR3 is TGTGCCAGCAGCCCGACAGAGAACACTGAAGCTTTCTTT. Complete variable domain (other parts from reference TRBV7-6 and TRBJ1-1): GAGVSQSPRYKVTKRGQDVALRCDPISGHVSLYWYRQALGQGPEFLTYFNYEAQQDKSGLPNDRFSAERPEGSISTLTIQRTEQRDSAMYRCASSPTENTEAFFGQGTRLTVV.

This clonotype was found many times. The chain uses TRBV14 and TRBJ1-2; 8 bases line up with TRBD1. V dropped 3 bases and J dropped 3; count of bases not matched to a gene: 3. The CDR3 has 14 amino acids. Germline V lookup: CDR1 SGHDN, CDR2 FVKESK. CDR3 bases: TGTGCCAGCAGCCAGGACAGGGAGGACTATGGCTACACCTTC. Protein product: CASSQDREDYGYTF.

In the case of this clonotype: A much bigger clone sits one base away, suggesting this may be a read error. The chain carries TRBV2 and TRBJ2-3; 8 nucleotides agree with TRBD2. This CDR3 has 14 residues. The germline gives CDR1 SNHLY, CDR2 FYNNEI. Here the CDR3 DNA reads TGTGCCAGCAGTGCTGGGACTAGTAACAATGAGCAGTTATTC. It encodes CASSAGTSNNEQLF.

There are many counts of this clonotype. The chain couples TRBV5-5 to TRBJ1-1; D unclear. The germline V gene has CDR1 SGHKS and CDR2 YYEKEE (reference sequence). The length of the CDR3 is 15 residues. Trimming pared 4 bases from V and 4 bases from J, leaving 17 bases between. The CDR3 spells CASSTVDSETTEAFF. In DNA, the CDR3 is TGTGCCAGCAGCACCGTCGACTCGGAGACCACTGAAGCTTTCTTT. The whole variable domain, filled in from reference TRBV5-5 and TRBJ1-1, reads DAGVTQSPTHLIKTRGQQVTLRCSPISGHKSVSWYQQVLGQGPQFIFQYYEKEERGRGNFPDRFSARQFPNYSSELNVNALLLGDSALYLCASSTVDSETTEAFFGQGTRLTVV.

Notes on this clonotype: The germline gene is not matched at one end of the junction; a read error may be the cause. This chain's CDR3 is CVSSLTKYNEQLF. For the CDR3, the DNA is TGTGTCAGCAGCTTGACTAAGTACAATGAGCAGCTCTTC. The chain couples TRBV7-3 to TRBJ2-1; maybe TRBD2 (5 bases). The CDR3 totals 13 residues. Germline loops: CDR1 SGHTA, CDR2 FQGTGA.

The CDR3 bases are TGTGCCAGCACCCTCTTAGGGGGGACCCAGTACTTC. Translation gives CASTLLGGTQYF. The rearrangement links TRBV7-2 to TRBJ2-1, with TRBD1 as a possible D gene (6 bases). The DNA matches TRBJ2-5 better at its end, which makes the J call doubtful. Germline V gene sequence: CDR1 SGHTA, CDR2 FQGNSA. The CDR3 spans 12 residues.

In nucleotides, the CDR3 is TGTGCCACCAGGGCGGGAGCTACCGGGGAGCTGTTTTTT. This translates into CATRAGATGELFF. This chain connects TRBV24-1 to TRBJ2-2, with 7 bases lining up with TRBD2. J gave up 5 bases and V 7 bases, and 3 bases lay outside the gene matches. This CDR3 region has 13 residues. Germline lookup yields CDR1 KGHDR and CDR2 SFDVKD.

This chain joins TRBV12-3 or TRBV12-4 and TRBJ1-2; possibly TRBD1 for D (6 bases). The CDR3 consists of 11 residues. Trimming removed 6 bases at V and 5 bases at J, with 7 bases between. The CDR3 DNA reads TGTGCCAGCAGCCAGGGGTATGGCTACACCTTC. As protein: CASSQGYGYTF.

This clonotype came up many times. The chain employs TRBV6-1 and TRBJ2-3; D ambiguous. CDR1 and CDR2 from the germline V gene are MNHNS and SASEGT. Trimming took 6 bases from V and 3 from J, leaving 7 bases between them. This CDR3 region has 12 residues. In DNA, the CDR3 is TGTGCCAGCAGGAATCAGACAGATACGCAGTATTTT. Translated, it gives CASRNQTDTQYF.

The chain employs TRBV7-6 and TRBJ2-1; maybe TRBD2 (5 bases). The ends were cut back, 10 bases at V and 0 bases at J, with 16 bases in the middle. Germline CDR1 SGHVS, CDR2 FNYEAQ. The CDR3 spans 15 residues. The chain's CDR3 is CATSAREGSYNEQFF. DNA for the CDR3: TGTGCCACCTCAGCGAGAGAGGGCTCCTACAATGAGCAGTTCTTC.